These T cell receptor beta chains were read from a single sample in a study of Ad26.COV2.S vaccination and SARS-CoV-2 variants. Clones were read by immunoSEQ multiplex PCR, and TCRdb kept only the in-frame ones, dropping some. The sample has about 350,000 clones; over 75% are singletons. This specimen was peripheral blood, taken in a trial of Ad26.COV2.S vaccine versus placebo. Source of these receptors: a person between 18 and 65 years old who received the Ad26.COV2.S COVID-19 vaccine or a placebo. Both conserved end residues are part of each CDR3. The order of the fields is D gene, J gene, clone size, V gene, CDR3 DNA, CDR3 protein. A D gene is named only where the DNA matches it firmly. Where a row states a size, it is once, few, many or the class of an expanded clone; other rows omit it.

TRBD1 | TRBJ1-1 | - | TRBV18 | TGTGCCAGCTCACCACTCCGGGACAGGGAAGATAGGAACACTGAAGCTTTCTTT | CASSPLRDREDRNTEAFF
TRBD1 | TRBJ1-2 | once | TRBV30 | TGTGCCTGGAGTGGACAGGGGGCGAGCTACACCTTC | CAWSGQGASYTF
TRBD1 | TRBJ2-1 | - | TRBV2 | TGTGCCAGCCTTCGGGACAGGGGGCACAGTGAGCAGTTCTTC | CASLRDRGHSEQFF
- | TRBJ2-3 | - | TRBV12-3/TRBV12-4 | TGTGCCAGCAACGGTAACGATGGTACGCAGTATTTT | CASNGNDGTQYF
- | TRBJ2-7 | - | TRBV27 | TGTGCCAGCAGTTTAATGGGGGGCTACGAGCAGTACTTC | CASSLMGGYEQYF
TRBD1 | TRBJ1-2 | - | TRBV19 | TGTGCCAGTATAGGGGGACAGACACTCTATGGCTACACCTTC | CASIGGQTLYGYTF
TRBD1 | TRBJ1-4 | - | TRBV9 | TGTGCCAGCAGCCAAAGTACAGGGGGCCTTGCAACTAATGAAAAACTGTTTTTT | CASSQSTGGLATNEKLFF
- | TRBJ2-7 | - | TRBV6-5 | TGTGCCAGCAGACGAAGCAGGGAGGACGAGCAGTACTTC | CASRRSREDEQYF
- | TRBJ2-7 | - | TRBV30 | TGTGCCTGGAGTAGGGCGGCCTACGAGCAGTACTTC | CAWSRAAYEQYF
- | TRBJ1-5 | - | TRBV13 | TGTGCCAGCAGCTTAGGCAGGGAAACCAATCAGCCCCAGCATTTT | CASSLGRETNQPQHF
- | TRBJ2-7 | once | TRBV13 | TGTGCCAGCAGCTCTGAAGGGTTGTCCTACGAGCAGTACTTC | CASSSEGLSYEQYF
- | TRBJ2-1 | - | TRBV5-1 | TGCGCCAGCAGCCCCCAATCCGCCTACAATGAGCAGTTCTTC | CASSPQSAYNEQFF
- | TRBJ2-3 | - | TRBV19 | TGTGCCAGTACATCACGGTATACGGATACGCAGTATTTT | CASTSRYTDTQYF
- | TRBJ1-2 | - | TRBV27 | TGTGCCAGCAGTCAAGGCTATGGCTACACCTTC | CASSQGYGYTF
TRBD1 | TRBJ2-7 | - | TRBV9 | TGTGCCAGCAGCCCTCTCCCGGGACAGGCCTCCTACGAGCAGTACTTC | CASSPLPGQASYEQYF
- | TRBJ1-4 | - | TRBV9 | TGTGCCAGCAGCGAGGGAAGTGCAACTAATGAAAAACTGTTTTTT | CASSEGSATNEKLFF
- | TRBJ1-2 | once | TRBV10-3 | TGTGCCATCAGTGAGCTTGAACACTATGGCTACACCTTC | CAISELEHYGYTF
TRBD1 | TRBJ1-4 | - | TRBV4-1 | TGCGCCAGCAGCCAACCGGGACAGGGGGCTAATGAAAAACTGTTTTTT | CASSQPGQGANEKLFF
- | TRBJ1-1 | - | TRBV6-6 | TGTGCCAGCAGGGGGGGTAACACTGAAGCTTTCTTT | CASRGGNTEAFF
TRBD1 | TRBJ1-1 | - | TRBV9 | TGTGCCAGCAGCGTACGGGACAGCGGTGAAGCTTTCTTT | CASSVRDSGEAFF
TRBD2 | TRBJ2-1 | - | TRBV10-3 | TGTGCCATCAGTGACCCGGGACTAGCGGGGGGGTTTGAGCAGTTCTTC | CAISDPGLAGGFEQFF
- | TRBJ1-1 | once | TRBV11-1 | TGTGCCAGCAGCTTGTATACTGTGAACACTGAAGCTTTCTTT | CASSLYTVNTEAFF
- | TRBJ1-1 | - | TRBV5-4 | TGTGCCAGCAGCCCCATACAGGGTCTCTCTAGGAACACTGAAGCTTTCTTT | CASSPIQGLSRNTEAFF
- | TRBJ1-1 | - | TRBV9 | TGTGCCAGCAGCGTAACAGGAGGGGTGGGTACTGAAGCTTTCTTT | CASSVTGGVGTEAFF
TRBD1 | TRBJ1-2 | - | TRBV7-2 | TGTGCCAGCAGCCCCCGGACAGGGGGCGTTTTGCATGGCTACACCTTC | CASSPRTGGVLHGYTF
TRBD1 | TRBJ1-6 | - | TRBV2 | TGTGCCAGCAGTGCCCAAGGGGACAGTTATAATTCACCCCTCCACTTT | CASSAQGDSYNSPLHF
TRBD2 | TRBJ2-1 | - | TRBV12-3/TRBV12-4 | TGTGCCAGCAGCGCTAGCGGTGAGCAGTTCTTC | CASSASGEQFF
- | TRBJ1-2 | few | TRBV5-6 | TGTGCCAGCAGCTTGGGGACTAGTATGAGCTACACCTTC | CASSLGTSMSYTF
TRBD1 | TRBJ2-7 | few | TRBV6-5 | TGTGCCAGCAGGGATACAGGGGTAGGGCCCTACGAGCAGTACTTC | CASRDTGVGPYEQYF
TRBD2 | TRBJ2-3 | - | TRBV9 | TGTGCCAGCAGCCCTCGGGGTAGCGGGGGGGCAGATACGCAGTATTTT | CASSPRGSGGADTQYF
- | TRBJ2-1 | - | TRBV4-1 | TGCGCCAGCAGCCCCCCTCCAGGGTCCCTCTACAATGAGCAGTTCTTC | CASSPPPGSLYNEQFF
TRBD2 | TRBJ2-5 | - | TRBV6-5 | TGTGCCAGCAGCGGACTAGCGGGACAAGAGACCCAGTACTTC | CASSGLAGQETQYF
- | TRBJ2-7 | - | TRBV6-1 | TGTGCCAGCAGTGAACTGTGGGCACGCGACGAGCAGTACTTC | CASSELWARDEQYF
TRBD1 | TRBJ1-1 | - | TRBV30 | TGTGCCTGGTCAGACAGGGCCACTGAAGCTTTCTTT | CAWSDRATEAFF
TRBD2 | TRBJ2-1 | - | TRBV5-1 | TGCGCCAGCAGCTTCGGACTAGCGGGGGAACTCAATGAGCAGTTCTTC | CASSFGLAGELNEQFF
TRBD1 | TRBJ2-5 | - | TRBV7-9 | TGTGCCAGCCGCCCAGGGGGAGAGACCCAGTACTTC | CASRPGGETQYF
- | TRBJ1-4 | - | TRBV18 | TGTGCCAGCTCTCCCACTTCAACTAATGAAAAACTGTTTTTT | CASSPTSTNEKLFF
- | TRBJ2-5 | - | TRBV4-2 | TGTGCCAGCAGCCAAGAATCCAGGGGATATGTGACCCAGTACTTC | CASSQESRGYVTQYF
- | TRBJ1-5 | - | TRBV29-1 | TGCAGCGTAGGGGGGGCGAATCAGCCCCAGCATTTT | CSVGGANQPQHF
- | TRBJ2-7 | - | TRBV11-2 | TGTGCCAGCAGCTTAGGCAACTACGAGCAGTACTTC | CASSLGNYEQYF
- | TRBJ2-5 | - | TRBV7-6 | TGTGCCAGCAGCTTAGTCCTGGGCCCGGGAACCCAGTACTTC | CASSLVLGPGTQYF
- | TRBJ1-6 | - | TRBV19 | TGTGCCAGTAGTATTTTTGGCGTCAATTCACCCCTCCACTTT | CASSIFGVNSPLHF